Included here is one T cell receptor (beta chain) sequence, with context. This PCR relied on a set of 60 Vbeta primers and 13 Jbeta primers. Generated by immunoSEQ multiplex PCR, the TCRdb table keeps only in-frame clones and is missing some. Of roughly 120,000 clones in the sample, around 80% were seen once. The sample belongs to a study of cytomegalovirus exposure and HLA in healthy donors. The CDR3 consists of 13 residues. The germline V gene encodes CDR1 SGHVS and CDR2 FNYEAQ. Trimming cost V 1 base and J 10 bases, with 11 bases left between them. The TCR was taken from a man younger than 45 in good health and CMV-seropositive. Source material: PBMCs. The chain carries TRBV7-6 and TRBJ2-1; no clear D gene. CDR3 sequence: CASSLVVSREQFF. DNA for the CDR3: TGTGCCAGCAGCTTAGTGGTTAGCCGCGAGCAGTTCTTC.